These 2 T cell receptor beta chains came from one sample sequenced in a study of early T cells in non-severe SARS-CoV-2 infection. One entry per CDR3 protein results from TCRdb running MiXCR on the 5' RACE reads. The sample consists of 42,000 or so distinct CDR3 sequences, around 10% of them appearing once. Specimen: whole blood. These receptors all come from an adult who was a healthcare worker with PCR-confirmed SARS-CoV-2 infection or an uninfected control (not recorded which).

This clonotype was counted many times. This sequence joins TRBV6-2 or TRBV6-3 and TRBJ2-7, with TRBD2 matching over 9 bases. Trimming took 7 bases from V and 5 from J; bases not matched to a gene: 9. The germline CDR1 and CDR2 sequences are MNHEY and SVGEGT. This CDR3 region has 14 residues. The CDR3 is CASINSGSGDEQYF. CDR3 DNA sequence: TGTGCCAGCATTAATAGCGGGAGCGGCGACGAGCAGTACTTC.

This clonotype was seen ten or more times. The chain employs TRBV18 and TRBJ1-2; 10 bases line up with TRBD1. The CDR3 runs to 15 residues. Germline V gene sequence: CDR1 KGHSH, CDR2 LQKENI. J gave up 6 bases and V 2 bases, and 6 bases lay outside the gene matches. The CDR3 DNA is TGTGCCAGCTCACCATGGGACAGGGGTGTGCATGGCTACACCTTC. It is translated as CASSPWDRGVHGYTF.